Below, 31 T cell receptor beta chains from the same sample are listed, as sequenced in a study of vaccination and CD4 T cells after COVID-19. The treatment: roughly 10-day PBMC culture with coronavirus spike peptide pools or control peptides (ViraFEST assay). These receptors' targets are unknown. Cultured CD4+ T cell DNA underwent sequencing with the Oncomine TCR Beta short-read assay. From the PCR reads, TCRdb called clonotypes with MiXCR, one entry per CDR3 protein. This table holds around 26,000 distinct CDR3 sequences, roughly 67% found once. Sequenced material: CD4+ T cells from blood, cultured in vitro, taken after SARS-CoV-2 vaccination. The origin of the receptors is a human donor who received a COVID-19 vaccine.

The CDR3 sequence: CSGGHLPYEQYF. The CDR3, as DNA: TGCAGCGGGGGACACCTTCCCTACGAGCAGTACTTC. This chain links TRBV20-1 with TRBJ2-7; D possibly uses TRBD1 or TRBD2 (6 bases each). CDR3 length equals 12 residues. Germline lookup yields CDR1 DFQATT and CDR2 SNEGSKA (reference sequence).

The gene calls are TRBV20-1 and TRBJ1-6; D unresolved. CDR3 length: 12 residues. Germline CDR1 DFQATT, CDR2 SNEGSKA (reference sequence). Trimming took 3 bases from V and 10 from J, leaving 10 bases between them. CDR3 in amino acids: CSARGSESPLHF. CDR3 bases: TGCAGTGCTAGGGGAAGTGAATCACCCCTCCACTTT.

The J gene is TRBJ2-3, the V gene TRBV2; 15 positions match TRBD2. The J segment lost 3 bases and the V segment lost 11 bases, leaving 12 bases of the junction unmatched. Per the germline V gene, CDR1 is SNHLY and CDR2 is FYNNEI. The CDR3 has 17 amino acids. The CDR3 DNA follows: TGTGCCTCCGCCTCCGGACTAGCGGGGGGGAGGACAGATACGCAGTATTTT. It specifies CASASGLAGGRTDTQYF.

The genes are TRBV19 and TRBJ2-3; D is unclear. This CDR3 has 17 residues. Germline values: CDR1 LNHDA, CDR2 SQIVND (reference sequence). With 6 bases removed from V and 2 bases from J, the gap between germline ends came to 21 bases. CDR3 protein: CASSPLNPMVNTDTQYF. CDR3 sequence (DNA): TGTGCCAGTAGCCCATTAAACCCCATGGTCAACACAGATACGCAGTATTTT.

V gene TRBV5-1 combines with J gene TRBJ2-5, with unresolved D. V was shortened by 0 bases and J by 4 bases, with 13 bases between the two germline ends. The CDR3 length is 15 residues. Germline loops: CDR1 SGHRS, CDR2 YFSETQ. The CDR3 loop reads CASSLAPGLIETQYF. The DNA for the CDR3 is TGCGCCAGCAGCTTGGCGCCAGGCCTAATAGAGACCCAGTACTTC.

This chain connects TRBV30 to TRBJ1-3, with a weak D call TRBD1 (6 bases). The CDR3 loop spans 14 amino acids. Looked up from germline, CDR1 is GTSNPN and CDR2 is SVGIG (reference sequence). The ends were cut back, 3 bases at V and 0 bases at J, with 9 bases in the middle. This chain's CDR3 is CAWSRGGSGNTIYF. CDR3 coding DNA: TGTGCCTGGAGCCGAGGGGGCTCTGGAAACACCATATATTTT.

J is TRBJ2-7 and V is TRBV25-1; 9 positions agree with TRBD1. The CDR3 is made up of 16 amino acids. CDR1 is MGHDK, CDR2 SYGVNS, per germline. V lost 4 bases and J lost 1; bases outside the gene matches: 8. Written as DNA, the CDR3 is TGTGCCAGCAGTGCCTCGGGACAGGGAGGTTCCTACGAGCAGTACTTC. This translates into CASSASGQGGSYEQYF.

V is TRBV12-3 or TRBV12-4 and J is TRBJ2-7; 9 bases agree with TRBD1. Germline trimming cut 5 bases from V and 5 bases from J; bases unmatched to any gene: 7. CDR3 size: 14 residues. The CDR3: CASSTGGITDEQYF. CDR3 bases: TGTGCCAGCAGTACAGGGGGCATTACGGACGAGCAGTACTTC.

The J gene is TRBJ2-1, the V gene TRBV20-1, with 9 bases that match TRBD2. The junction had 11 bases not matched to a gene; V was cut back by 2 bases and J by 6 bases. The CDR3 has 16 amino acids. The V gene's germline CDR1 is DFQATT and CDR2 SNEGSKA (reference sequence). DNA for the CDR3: TGCAGTGCTAGATCTCTTGGCGGGGGGGCGGGCAATGAGCAGTTCTTC. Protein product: CSARSLGGGAGNEQFF.

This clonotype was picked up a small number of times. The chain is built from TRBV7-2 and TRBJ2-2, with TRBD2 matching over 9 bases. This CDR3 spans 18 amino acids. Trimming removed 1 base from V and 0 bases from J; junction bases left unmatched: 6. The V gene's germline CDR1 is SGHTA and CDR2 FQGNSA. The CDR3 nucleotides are TGTGCCAGCAGCTTAGACTTAGCGGGGGTTACGAACACCGGGGAGCTGTTTTTT. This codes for CASSLDLAGVTNTGELFF.

CDR3 nucleotide sequence: TGTGCCAGTCGACTAGCGGACCTCACAGATACGCAGTATTTT. This translates into CASRLADLTDTQYF. The V gene is TRBV2, the J gene TRBJ2-3; 9 bases fit TRBD2. V was clipped by 9 bases and J by 2 bases; unmatched bases: 6. The CDR3 contains 14 residues. Germline V gene sequence: CDR1 SNHLY, CDR2 FYNNEI.

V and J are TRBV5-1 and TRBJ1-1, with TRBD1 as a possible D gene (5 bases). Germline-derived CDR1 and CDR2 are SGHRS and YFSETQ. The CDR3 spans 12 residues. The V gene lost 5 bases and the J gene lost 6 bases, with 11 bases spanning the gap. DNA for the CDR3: TGCGCCAGCAGTCTGACGGGGGCTGAAGCTTTCTTT. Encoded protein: CASSLTGAEAFF.

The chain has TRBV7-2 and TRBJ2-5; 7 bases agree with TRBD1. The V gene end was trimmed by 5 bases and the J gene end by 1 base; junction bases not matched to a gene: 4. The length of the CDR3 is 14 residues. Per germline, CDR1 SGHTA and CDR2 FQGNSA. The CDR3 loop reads CASSPWDSQETQYF. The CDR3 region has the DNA TGTGCCAGCAGCCCATGGGACAGCCAAGAGACCCAGTACTTC.

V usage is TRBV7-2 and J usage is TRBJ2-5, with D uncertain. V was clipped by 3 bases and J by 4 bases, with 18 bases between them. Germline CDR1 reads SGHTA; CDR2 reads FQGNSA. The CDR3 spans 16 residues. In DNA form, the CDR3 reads TGTGCCAGCAGCTTTTCGTCCGGCGTCATGGGAGAGACCCAGTACTTC. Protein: CASSFSSGVMGETQYF. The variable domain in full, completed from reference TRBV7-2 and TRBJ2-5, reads GAGVSQSPSNKVTEKGKDVELRCDPISGHTALYWYRQSLGQGLEFLIYFQGNSAPDKSGLPSDRFSAERTGGSVSTLTIQRTQQEDSAVYLCASSFSSGVMGETQYFGPGTRLLVL.

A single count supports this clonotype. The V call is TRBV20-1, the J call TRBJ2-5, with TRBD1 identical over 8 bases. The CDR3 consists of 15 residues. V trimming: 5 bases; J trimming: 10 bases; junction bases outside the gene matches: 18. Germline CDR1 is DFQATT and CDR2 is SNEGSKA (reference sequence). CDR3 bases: TGCAGTGCTTCGCCGGACAGGGTTATCCCCCCCGACCAGTACTTC. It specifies CSASPDRVIPPDQYF.

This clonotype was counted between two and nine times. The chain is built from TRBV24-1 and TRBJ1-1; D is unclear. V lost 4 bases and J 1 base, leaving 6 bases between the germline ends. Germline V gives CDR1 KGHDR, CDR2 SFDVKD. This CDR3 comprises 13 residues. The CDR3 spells CATSEAWNTEAFF. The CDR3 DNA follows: TGTGCCACCAGTGAAGCCTGGAACACTGAAGCTTTCTTT.

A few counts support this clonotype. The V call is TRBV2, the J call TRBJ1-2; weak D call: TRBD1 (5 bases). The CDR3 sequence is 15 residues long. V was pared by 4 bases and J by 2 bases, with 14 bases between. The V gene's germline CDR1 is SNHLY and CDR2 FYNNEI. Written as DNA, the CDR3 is TGTGCCAGCAGTGTACCCTCCGAGGGGAACTATGGCTACACCTTC. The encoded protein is CASSVPSEGNYGYTF.

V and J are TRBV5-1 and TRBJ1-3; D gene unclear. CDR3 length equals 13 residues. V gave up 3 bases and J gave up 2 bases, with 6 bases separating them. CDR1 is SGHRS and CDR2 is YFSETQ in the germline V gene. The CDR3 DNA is TGCGCCAGCAGCTCAGGACCTGGAAACACCATATATTTT. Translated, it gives CASSSGPGNTIYF.

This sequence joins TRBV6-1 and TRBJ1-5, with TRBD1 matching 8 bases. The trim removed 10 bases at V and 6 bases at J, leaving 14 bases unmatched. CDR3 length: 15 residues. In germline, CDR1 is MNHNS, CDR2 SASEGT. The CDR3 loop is CAIQAQGALIQPQHF. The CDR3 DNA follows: TGTGCCATACAGGCCCAGGGGGCTTTGATTCAGCCCCAGCATTTT.

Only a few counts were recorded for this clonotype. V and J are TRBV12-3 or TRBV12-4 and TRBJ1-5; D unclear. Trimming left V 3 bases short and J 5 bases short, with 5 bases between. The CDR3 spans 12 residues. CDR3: CASSFVDQPQHF. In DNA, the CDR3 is TGTGCCAGCAGTTTCGTTGATCAGCCCCAGCATTTT.

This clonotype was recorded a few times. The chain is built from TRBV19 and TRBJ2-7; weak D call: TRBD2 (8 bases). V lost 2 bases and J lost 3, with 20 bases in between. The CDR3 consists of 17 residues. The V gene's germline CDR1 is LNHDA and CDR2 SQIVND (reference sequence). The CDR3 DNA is TGTGCCAGTAGTATACCAGGGGGTAGCGGGGAAAGCTACGAGCAGTACTTC. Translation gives CASSIPGGSGESYEQYF.

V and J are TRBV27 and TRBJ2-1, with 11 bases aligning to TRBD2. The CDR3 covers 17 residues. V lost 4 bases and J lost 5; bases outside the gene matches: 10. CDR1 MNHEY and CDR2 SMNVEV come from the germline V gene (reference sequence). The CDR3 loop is CASSSNKLAGDHNEQFF. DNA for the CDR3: TGTGCCAGCAGTTCGAACAAACTAGCGGGGGACCACAATGAGCAGTTCTTC.

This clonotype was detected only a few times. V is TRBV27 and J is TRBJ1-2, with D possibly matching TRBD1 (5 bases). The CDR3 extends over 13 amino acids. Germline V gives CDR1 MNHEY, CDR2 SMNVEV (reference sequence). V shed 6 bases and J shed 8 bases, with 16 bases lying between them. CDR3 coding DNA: TGTGCCAGCAGCCCCTGGAGGGGTGACGGCTACACCTTC. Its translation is CASSPWRGDGYTF.

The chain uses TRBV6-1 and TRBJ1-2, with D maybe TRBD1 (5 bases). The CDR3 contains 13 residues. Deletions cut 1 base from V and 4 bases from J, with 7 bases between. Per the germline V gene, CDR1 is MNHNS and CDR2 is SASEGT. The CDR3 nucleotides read TGTGCCAGCAGTGAAGGCAGGGCCTATGGCTACACCTTC. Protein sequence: CASSEGRAYGYTF.

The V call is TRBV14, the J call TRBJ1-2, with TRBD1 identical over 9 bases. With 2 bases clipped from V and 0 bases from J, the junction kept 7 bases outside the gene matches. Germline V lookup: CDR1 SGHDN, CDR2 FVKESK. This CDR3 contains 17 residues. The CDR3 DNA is TGTGCCAGCAGCCAACTGGGGGACAGGGCCGCTAACTATGGCTACACCTTC. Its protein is CASSQLGDRAANYGYTF. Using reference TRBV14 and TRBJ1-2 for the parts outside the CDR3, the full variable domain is EAGVTQFPSHSVIEKGQTVTLRCDPISGHDNLYWYRRVMGKEIKFLLHFVKESKQDESGMPNNRFLAERTGGTYSTLKVQPAELEDSGVYFCASSQLGDRAANYGYTFGSGTRLTVV.

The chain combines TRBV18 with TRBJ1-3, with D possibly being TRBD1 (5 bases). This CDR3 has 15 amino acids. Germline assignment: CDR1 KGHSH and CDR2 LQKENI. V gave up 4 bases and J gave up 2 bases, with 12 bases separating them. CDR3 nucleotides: TGTGCCAGCTCACTTCCAGCGGGGGCTGGAAACACCATATATTTT. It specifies CASSLPAGAGNTIYF. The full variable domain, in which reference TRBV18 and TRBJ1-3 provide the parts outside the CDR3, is NAGVMQNPRHLVRRRGQEARLRCSPMKGHSHVYWYRQLPEEGLKFMVYLQKENIIDESGMPKERFSAEFPKEGPSILRIQQVVRGDSAAYFCASSLPAGAGNTIYFGEGSWLTVV.

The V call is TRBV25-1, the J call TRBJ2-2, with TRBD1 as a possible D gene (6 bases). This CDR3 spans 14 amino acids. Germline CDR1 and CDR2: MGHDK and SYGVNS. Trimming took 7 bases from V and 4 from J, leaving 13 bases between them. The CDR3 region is CASIHRESTGELFF. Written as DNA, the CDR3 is TGTGCCAGCATCCACAGGGAGAGCACCGGGGAGCTGTTTTTT.

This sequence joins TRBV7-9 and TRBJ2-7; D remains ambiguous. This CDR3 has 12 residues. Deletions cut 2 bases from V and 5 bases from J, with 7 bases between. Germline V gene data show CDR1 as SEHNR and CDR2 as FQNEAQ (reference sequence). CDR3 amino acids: CASSLSLDEQYF. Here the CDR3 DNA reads TGTGCCAGCAGCTTAAGTCTAGACGAGCAGTACTTC.

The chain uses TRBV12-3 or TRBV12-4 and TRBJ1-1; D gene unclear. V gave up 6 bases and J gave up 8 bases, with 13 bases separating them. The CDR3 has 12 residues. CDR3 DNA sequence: TGTGCCAGCAGCCCTGGACCTTGGGAAGCTTTCTTT. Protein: CASSPGPWEAFF.

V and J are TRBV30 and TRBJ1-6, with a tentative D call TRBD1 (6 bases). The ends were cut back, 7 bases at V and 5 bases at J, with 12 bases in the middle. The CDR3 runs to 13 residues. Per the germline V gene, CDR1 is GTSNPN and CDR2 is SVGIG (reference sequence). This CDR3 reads CAFRQDDNSPLHF. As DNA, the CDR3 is TGTGCCTTTAGACAGGACGATAATTCACCCCTCCACTTT. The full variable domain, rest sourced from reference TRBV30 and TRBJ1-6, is SQTIHQWPATLVQPVGSPLSLECTVEGTSNPNLYWYRQAAGRGLQLLFYSVGIGQISSEVPQNLSASRPQDRQFILSSKKLLLSDSGFYLCAFRQDDNSPLHFGNGTRLTVT.

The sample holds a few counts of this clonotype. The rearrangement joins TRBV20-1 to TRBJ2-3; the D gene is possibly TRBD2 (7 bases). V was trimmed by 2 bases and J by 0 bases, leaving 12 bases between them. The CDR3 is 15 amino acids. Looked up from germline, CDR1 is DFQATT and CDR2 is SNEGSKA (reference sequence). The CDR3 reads CSARQGTTSTDTQYF. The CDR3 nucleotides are TGCAGTGCTAGACAGGGGACTACTAGCACAGATACGCAGTATTTT.